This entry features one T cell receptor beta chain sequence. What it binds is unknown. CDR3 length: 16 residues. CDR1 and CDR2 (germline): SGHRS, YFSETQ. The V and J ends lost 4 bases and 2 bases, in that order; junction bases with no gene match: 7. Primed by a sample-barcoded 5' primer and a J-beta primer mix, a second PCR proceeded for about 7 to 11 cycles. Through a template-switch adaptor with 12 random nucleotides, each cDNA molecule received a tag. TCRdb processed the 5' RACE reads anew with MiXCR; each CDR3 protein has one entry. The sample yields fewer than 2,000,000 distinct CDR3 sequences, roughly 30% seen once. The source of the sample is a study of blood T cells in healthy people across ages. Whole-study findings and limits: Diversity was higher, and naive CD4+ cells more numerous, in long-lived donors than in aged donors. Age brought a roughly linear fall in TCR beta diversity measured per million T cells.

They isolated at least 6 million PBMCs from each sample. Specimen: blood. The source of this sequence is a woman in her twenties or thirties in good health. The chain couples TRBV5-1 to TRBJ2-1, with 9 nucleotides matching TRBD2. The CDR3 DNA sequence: TGCGCCAGCAGCCCGGGACTAGCTGACCCCTACAATGAGCAGTTCTTC. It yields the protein CASSPGLADPYNEQFF.